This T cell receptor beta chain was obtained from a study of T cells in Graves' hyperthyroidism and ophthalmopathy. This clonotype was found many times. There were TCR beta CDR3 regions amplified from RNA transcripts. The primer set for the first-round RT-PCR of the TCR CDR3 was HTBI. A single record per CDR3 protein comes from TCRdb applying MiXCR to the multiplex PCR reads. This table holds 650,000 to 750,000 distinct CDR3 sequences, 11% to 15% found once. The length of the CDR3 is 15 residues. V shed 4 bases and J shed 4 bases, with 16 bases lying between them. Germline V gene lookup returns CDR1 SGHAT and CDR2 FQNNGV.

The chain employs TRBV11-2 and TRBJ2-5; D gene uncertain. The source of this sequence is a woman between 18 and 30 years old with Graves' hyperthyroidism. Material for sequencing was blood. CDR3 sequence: CASSSRRKSRETQYF. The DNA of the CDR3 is TGTGCCAGCAGCTCCCGCAGGAAGTCAAGAGAGACCCAGTACTTC.